This T cell receptor beta chain is drawn from a study of radiation and T cells in renal cell carcinoma. Time point here: baseline pretreatment blood. Described treatment: 15 Gy SBRT to primary tumor, nephrectomy 4 weeks later. Clones were read by immunoSEQ multiplex PCR, and TCRdb kept only the in-frame ones, dropping some. The sample has approximately 150,000 clones, around four fifths seen once. Germline lookup yields CDR1 MRHNA and CDR2 SNTAGT. V lost 4 bases and J 0 bases, leaving 9 bases between the germline ends. The CDR3 loop spans 14 amino acids. This clonotype was obtained from a woman aged 50 to 60 with renal cell carcinoma. This rearrangement joins TRBV6-4 to TRBJ1-1, with D unclear. The sample consisted of blood, taken from a patient whose treatment included radiotherapy and nephrectomy. The CDR3 region has the DNA TGTGCCAGCAGTGCAGGTGCTTTGAACACTGAAGCTTTCTTT. Translated, it gives CASSAGALNTEAFF.